This TCR beta chain was observed in a study of blood T cells in healthy people across ages. Study-level findings and limits: The donors' CMV status was not determined, possibly confounding changes in expanded clonotypes. Strong correlation linked observed beta diversity and percent naive T cells.

A second PCR of 7 to 11 cycles used a sample-barcoded 5' primer and a J-beta primer mix. A tag from a template-switch adaptor with 12 random nucleotides marked each cDNA molecule. One entry per CDR3 protein, called by TCRdb with MiXCR from the 5' RACE reads. The sample shows about a million distinct CDR3 sequences, 30% to 40% of them seen only once. As concerns this clonotype: Its antigen is unknown.

The CDR3 is 17 amino acids. Per germline, CDR1 MNHEY and CDR2 SMNVEV (reference sequence). The germline V and J ends were trimmed by 3 bases and 0 bases, with 15 bases remaining between them. The rearrangement uses TRBV27 and TRBJ1-5, with no clear D. Source material: blood. This clonotype was sampled from a man between 18 and 29 years old in good health. CDR3 coding DNA: TGTGCCAGCAGTTTCATTGGAGGGAGGTTTAGCAATCAGCCCCAGCATTTT. Translating it yields CASSFIGGRFSNQPQHF.